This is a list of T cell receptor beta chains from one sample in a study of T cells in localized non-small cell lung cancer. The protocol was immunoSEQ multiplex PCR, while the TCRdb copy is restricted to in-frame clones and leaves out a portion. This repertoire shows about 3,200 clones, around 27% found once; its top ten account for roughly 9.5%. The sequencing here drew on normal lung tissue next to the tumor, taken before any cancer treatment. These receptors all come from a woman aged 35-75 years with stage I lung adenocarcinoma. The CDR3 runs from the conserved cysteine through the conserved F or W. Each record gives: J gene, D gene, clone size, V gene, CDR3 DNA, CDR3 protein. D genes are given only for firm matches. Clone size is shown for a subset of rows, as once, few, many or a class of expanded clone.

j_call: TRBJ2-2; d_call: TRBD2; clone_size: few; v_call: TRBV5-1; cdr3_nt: TGCGCCAGCAGCTGGGCCCTAGCGGGAAGGAACACCGGGGAGCTGTTTTTT; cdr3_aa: CASSWALAGRNTGELFF
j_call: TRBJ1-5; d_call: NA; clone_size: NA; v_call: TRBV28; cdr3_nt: TGTGCCAGCAGTTTGGTGCAGGGGATGGTTCAGCCCCAGCATTTT; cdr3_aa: CASSLVQGMVQPQHF
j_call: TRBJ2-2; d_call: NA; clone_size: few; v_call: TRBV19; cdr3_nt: TGTGCCAGTAGCAGAACCGGGGAGCTGTTTTTT; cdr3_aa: CASSRTGELFF
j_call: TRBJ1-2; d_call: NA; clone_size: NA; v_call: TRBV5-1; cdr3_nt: TGCGCCAGCAGCACCTCGACCCCCCAGGACGGCTACACCTTC; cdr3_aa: CASSTSTPQDGYTF
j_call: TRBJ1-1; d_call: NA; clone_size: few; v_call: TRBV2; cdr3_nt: TGTGCCAGCAGTAGGACCTTGGGCACTGAAGCTTTCTTT; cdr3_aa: CASSRTLGTEAFF
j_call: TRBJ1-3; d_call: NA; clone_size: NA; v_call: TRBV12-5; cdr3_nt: TGTGCTAGTGGTTTGGGACAGTCCTCTGGAAACACCATATATTTT; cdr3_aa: CASGLGQSSGNTIYF
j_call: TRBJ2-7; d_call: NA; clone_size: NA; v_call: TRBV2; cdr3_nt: TGTGCCAGCAGAGGACTGCGCGACTCCTACGAGCAGTACTTC; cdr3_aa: CASRGLRDSYEQYF
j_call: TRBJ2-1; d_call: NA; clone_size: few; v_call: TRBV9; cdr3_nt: TGTGCCAGCAGTGCAACTGGGGCTAGAAACAATGAGCAGTTCTTC; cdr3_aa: CASSATGARNNEQFF
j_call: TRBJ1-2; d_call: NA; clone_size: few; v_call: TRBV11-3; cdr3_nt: TGTGCCAGCAGCTCCCTATTAAATCTGGGAGGCTACACCTTC; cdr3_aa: CASSSLLNLGGYTF
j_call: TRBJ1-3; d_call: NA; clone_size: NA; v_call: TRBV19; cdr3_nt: TGTGCCAGTAGTACGACAGCGCGCTCTGGAAACACCATATATTTT; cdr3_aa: CASSTTARSGNTIYF
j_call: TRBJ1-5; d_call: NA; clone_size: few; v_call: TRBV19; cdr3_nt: TGTGCCAGCGCTAGACAAAACAATCAGCCCCAGCATTTT; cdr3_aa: CASARQNNQPQHF
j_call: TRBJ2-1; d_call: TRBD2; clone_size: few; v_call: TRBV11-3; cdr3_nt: TGTGCCAGCAGCTTACTAGCGGGGGGTTACTACAATGAGCAGTTCTTC; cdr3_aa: CASSLLAGGYYNEQFF
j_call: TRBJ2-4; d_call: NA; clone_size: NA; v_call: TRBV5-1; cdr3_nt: TGCGCCAGCAGCTTGGGACAGACCCCCCAAAACATTCAGTACTTC; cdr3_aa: CASSLGQTPQNIQYF
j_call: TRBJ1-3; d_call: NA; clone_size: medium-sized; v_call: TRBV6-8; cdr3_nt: TGTGCCAGCAGCGGCAGTATAAGGAATCGAAACACCATATATTTT; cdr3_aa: CASSGSIRNRNTIYF
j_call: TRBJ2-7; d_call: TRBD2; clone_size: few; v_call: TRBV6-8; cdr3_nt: TGTGCCAGCAGAGACCTAGCGGGAGGTTCCTACGAGCAGTACTTC; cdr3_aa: CASRDLAGGSYEQYF
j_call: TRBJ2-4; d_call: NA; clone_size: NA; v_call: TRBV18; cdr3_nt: TGTGCCAGCTCAAGTCAGCCATTGCCCAAAAACATTCAGTACTTC; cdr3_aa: CASSSQPLPKNIQYF
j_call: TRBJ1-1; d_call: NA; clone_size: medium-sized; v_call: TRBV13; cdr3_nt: TGTGCCAGCAGCTTAGAGGGGAGGGTGAACACTGAAGCTTTCTTT; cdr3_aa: CASSLEGRVNTEAFF
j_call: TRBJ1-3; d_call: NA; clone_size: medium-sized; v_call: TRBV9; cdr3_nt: TGTGCCAGCGTTCCTTCCTACTCTGGAAACACCATATATTTT; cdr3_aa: CASVPSYSGNTIYF
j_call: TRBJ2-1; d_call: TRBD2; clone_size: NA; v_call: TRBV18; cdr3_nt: TGTGCCAGCTCACGGATGACTAGCGGGAGAGCTTCCTACAATGAGCAGTTCTTC; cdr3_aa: CASSRMTSGRASYNEQFF